This T cell receptor beta chain is from a study of response to subunit inactivated influenza vaccine. TCRdb passed the RT-PCR reads through MiXCR, listing each CDR3 protein once. The sample has around 580,000 distinct CDR3 sequences, around 13% seen once. This clonotype appeared many times. The target antigen is unknown. Germline CDR1 reads SGHAT; CDR2 reads FQDESV (reference sequence). This CDR3 is 14 amino acids long. V dropped 5 bases and J dropped 6 bases, with 14 bases sitting between them. Study findings and constraints: Authors suggested each seasonal influenza vaccination recruits few new T cells.

The rearrangement uses TRBV11-1 and TRBJ2-1, with D perhaps matching TRBD1 (5 bases). The clonotype comes from a man aged 50 to 59 who received an inactivated influenza vaccine. The starting material was PBMCs from blood, obtained 11 to 12 days after vaccination. The CDR3 nucleotides read TGTGCCAGCAGCCCGGCGCAGGGATCCAATGAGCAGTTCTTC. This translates into CASSPAQGSNEQFF.